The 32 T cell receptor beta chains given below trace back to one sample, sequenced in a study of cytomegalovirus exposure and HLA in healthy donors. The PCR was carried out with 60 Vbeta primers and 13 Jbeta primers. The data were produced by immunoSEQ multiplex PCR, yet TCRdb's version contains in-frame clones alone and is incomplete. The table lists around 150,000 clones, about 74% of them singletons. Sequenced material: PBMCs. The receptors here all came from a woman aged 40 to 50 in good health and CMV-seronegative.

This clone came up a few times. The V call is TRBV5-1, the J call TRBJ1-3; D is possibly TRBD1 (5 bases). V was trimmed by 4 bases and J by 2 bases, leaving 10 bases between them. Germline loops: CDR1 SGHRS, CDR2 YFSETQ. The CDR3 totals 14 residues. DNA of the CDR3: TGCGCCAGCAGCCAAGGGGTAACTGGAAACACCATATATTTT. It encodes CASSQGVTGNTIYF.

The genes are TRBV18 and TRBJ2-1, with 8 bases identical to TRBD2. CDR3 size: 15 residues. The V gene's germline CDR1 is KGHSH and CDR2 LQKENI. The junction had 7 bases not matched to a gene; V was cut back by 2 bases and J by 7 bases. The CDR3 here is CASSPTSGPDNEQFF. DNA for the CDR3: TGTGCCAGCTCACCAACTAGCGGTCCTGATAATGAGCAGTTCTTC.

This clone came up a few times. CDR3 DNA: TGTGCCACCAGCAGATACTACCCGGGACATGAAGGAGCCTACTATGGCTACACCTTC. It translates to CATSRYYPGHEGAYYGYTF. The chain carries TRBV15 and TRBJ1-2; weak D call: TRBD1 (6 bases). This CDR3 comprises 19 residues. The V end lost 2 bases, the J end lost 3 bases, and 25 bases lay between the germline ends. The germline CDR1 and CDR2 sequences are LNHNV and YYDKDF (reference sequence).

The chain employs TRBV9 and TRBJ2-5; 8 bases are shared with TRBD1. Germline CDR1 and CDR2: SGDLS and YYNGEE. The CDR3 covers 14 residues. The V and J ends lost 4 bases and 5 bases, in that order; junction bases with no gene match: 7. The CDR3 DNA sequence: TGTGCCAGCAGCCTCAGGGGGCTGCCTGAGACCCAGTACTTC. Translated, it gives CASSLRGLPETQYF.

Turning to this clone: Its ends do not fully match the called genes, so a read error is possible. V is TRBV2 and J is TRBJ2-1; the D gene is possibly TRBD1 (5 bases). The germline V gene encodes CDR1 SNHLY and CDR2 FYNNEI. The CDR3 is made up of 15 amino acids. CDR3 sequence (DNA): TGTGCCAGCAGCGAAGGGCAGGGTAAGGTCAATGAGCAGTTCTTC. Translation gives CASSEGQGKVNEQFF.

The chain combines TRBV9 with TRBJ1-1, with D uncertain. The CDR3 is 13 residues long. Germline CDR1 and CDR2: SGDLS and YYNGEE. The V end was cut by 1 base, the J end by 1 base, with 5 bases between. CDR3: CASSVQENTEAFF. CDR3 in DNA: TGTGCCAGCAGCGTACAGGAGAACACTGAAGCTTTCTTT. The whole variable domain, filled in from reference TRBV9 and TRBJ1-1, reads DSGVTQTPKHLITATGQRVTLRCSPRSGDLSVYWYQQSLDQGLQFLIQYYNGEERAKGNILERFSAQQFPDLHSELNLSSLELGDSALYFCASSVQENTEAFFGQGTRLTVV.

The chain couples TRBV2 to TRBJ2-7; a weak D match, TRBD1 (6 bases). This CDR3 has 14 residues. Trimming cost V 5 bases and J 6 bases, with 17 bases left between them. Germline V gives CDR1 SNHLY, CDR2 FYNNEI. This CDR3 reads CASSIQGKGGEQYF. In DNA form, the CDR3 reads TGTGCCAGCAGTATACAGGGTAAGGGCGGCGAGCAGTACTTC.

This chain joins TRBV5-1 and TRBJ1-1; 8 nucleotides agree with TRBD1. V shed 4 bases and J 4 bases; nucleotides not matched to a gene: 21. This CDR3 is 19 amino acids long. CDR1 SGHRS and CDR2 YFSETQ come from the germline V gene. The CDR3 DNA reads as TGCGCCAGCAGCCTGAATCTCCAGGGGGCCGGGTTGAAGGCCACTGAAGCTTTCTTT. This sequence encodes CASSLNLQGAGLKATEAFF.

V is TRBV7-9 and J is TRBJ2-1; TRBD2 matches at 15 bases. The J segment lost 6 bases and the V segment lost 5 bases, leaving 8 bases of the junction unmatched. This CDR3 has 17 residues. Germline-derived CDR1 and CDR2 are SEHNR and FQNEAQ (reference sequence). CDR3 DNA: TGTGCCAGCAGCGGGGGACTAGCGGGAGGAATTGTCAATGAGCAGTTCTTC. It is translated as CASSGGLAGGIVNEQFF. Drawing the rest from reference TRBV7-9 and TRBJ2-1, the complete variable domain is DTGVSQNPRHKITKRGQNVTFRCDPISEHNRLYWYRQTLGQGPEFLTYFQNEAQLEKSRLLSDRFSAERPKGSFSTLEIQRTEQGDSAMYLCASSGGLAGGIVNEQFFGPGTRLTVL.

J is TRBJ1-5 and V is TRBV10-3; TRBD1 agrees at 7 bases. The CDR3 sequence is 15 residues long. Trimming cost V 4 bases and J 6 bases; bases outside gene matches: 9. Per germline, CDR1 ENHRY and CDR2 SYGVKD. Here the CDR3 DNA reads TGTGCCATCAGTGCAGGGGGAGCCGATCGTCAGCCCCAGCATTTT. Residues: CAISAGGADRQPQHF.

CDR3 region: CASRGLSPNTGELFF. The CDR3 nucleotides read TGTGCCAGTAGGGGCTTGTCCCCGAACACCGGGGAGCTGTTTTTT. J is TRBJ2-2 and V is TRBV19; D remains ambiguous. The CDR3 covers 15 residues. From germline, CDR1 is LNHDA and CDR2 SQIVND (reference sequence). V lost 6 bases and J 0 bases, leaving 11 bases between the germline ends.

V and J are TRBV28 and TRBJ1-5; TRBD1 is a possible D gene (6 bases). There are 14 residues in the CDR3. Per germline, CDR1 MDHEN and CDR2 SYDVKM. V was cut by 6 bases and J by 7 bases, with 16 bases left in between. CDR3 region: CASSPDRRMQPQHF. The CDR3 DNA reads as TGTGCCAGCAGCCCCGACAGGAGGATGCAGCCCCAGCATTTT.

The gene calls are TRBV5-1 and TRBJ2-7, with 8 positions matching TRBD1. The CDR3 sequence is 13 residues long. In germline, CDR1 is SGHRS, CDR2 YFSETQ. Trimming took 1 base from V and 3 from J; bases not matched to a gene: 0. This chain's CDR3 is CASSLTGGYEQYF. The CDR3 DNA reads TGCGCCAGCAGCTTGACAGGGGGCTACGAGCAGTACTTC.

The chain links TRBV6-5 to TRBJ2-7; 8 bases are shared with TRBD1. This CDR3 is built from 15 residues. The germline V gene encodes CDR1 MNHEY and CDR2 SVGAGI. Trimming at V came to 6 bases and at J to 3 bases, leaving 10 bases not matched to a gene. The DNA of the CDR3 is TGTGCCAGCAGACAACTCGGACAGGGACTCTACGAGCAGTACTTC. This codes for CASRQLGQGLYEQYF.

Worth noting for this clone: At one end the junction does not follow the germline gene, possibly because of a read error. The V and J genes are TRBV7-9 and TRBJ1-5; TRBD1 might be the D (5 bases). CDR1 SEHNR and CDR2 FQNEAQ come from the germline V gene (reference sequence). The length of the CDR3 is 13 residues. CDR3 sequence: CSSSPDSNQPQHF. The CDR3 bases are TGTTCCAGCAGCCCAGACAGTAATCAGCCCCAGCATTTT. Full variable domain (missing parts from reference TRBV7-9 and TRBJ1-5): DTGVSQNPRHKITKRGQNVTFRCDPISEHNRLYWYRQTLGQGPEFLTYFQNEAQLEKSRLLSDRFSAERPKGSFSTLEIQRTEQGDSAMYLCSSSPDSNQPQHFGDGTRLSIL.

The CDR3 nucleotides read TGTGCCAGCAGCCTGAACAGGGGTGACACTGAAGCTTTCTTT. Its protein product is CASSLNRGDTEAFF. This chain uses TRBV7-6 with TRBJ1-1; 7 bases are a match to TRBD1. Germline V gene lookup returns CDR1 SGHVS and CDR2 FNYEAQ. With 5 bases clipped from V and 3 bases from J, the junction kept 6 bases outside the gene matches. The CDR3 loop spans 14 amino acids.

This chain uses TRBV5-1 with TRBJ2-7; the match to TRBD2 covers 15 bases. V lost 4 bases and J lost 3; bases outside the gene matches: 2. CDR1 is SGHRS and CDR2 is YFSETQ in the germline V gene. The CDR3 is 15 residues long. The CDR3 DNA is TGCGCCAGCAGCGAGGGACTAGCGGGGGGCTACGAGCAGTACTTC. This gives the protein CASSEGLAGGYEQYF.

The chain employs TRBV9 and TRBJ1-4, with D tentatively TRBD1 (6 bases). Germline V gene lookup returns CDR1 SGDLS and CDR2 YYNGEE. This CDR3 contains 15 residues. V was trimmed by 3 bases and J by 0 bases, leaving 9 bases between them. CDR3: CASSDRTATNEKLFF. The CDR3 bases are TGTGCCAGCAGCGATCGGACAGCAACTAATGAAAAACTGTTTTTT.

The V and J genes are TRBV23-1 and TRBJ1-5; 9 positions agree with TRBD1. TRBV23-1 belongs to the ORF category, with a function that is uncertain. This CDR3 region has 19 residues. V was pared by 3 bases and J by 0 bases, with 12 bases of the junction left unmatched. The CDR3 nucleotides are TGCGCCAGCAGTCACCCGGGACAGGGAGGGGGTAATAGCAATCAGCCCCAGCATTTT. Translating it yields CASSHPGQGGGNSNQPQHF.

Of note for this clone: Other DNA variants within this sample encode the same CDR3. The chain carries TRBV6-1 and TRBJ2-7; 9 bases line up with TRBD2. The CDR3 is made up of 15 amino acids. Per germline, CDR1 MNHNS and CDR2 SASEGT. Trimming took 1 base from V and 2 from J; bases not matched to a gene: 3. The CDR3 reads CASSEGGLAPYEQYF. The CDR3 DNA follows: TGTGCCAGCAGTGAAGGGGGACTAGCCCCCTACGAGCAGTACTTC.

CDR3 region: CASSPPVRSNQPQHF. The CDR3 DNA reads as TGTGCCAGCTCTCCCCCAGTGCGGAGCAATCAGCCCCAGCATTTT. J is TRBJ1-5 and V is TRBV19; no definite D call. The germline CDR1 and CDR2 sequences are LNHDA and SQIVND (reference sequence). The ends were cut back, 9 bases at V and 1 base at J, with 16 bases in the middle. The CDR3 extends over 15 amino acids.

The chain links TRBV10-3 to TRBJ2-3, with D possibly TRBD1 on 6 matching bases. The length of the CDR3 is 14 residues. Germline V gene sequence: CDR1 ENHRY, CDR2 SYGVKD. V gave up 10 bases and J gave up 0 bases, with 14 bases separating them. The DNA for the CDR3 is TGTGCCACCACAGGGTCGGGGAGCACAGATACGCAGTATTTT. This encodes CATTGSGSTDTQYF.

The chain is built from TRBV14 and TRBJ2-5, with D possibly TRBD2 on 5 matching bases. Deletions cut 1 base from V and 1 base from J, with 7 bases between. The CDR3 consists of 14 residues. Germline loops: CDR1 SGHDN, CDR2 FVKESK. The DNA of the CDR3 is TGTGCCAGCAGCCAAGGAGGACTCCAAGAGACCCAGTACTTC. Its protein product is CASSQGGLQETQYF.

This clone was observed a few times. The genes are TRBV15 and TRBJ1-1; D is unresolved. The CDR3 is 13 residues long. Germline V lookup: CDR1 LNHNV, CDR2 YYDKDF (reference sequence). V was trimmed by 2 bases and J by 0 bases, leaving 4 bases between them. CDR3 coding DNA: TGTGCCACCAGCAGACGGGTGAACACTGAAGCTTTCTTT. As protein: CATSRRVNTEAFF.

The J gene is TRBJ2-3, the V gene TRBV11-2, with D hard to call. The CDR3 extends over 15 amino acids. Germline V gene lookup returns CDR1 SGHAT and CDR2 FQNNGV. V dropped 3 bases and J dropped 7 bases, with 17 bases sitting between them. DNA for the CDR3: TGTGCCAGCAGCTTTGGTTTCGAGTACCTAAATACGCAGTATTTT. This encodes CASSFGFEYLNTQYF.

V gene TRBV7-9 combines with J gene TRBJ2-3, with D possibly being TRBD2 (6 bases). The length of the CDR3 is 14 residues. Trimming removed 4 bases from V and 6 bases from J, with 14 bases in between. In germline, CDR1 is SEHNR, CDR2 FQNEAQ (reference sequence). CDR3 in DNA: TGTGCCAGCAGCTATGGGGGAGGCGTCGATACGCAGTATTTT. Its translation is CASSYGGGVDTQYF.

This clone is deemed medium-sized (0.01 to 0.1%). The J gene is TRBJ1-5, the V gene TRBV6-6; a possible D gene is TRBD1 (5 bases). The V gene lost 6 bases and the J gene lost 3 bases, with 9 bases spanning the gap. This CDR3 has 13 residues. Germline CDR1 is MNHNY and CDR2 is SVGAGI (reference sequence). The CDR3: CASSPGHNQPQHF. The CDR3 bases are TGTGCCAGCAGCCCCGGACACAATCAGCCCCAGCATTTT.

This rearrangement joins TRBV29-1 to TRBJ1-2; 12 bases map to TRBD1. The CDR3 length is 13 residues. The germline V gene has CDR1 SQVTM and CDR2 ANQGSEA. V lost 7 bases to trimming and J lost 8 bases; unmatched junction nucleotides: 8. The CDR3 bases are TGCAGCGCCAGGGGACAGGGGGCTTGGGGCTACACCTTC. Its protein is CSARGQGAWGYTF.

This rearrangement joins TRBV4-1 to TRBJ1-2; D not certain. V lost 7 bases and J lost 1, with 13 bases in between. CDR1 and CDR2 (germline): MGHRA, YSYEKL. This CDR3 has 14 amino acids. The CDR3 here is CASKSYRDNYGYTF. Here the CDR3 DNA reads TGCGCCAGCAAGAGTTACCGTGATAACTATGGCTACACCTTC.

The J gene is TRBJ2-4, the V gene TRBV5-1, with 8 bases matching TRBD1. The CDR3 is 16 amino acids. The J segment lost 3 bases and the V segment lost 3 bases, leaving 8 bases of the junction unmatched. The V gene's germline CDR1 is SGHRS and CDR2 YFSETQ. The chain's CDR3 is CASSSTGVAVKNIQYF. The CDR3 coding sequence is TGCGCCAGCAGCTCGACAGGGGTAGCGGTCAAAAACATTCAGTACTTC.

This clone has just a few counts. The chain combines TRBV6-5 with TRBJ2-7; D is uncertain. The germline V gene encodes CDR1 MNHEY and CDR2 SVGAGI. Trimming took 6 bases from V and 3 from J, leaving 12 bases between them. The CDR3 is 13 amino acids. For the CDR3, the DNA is TGTGCCAGCAGCACGGGTTGGAGCTACGAGCAGTACTTC. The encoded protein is CASSTGWSYEQYF.

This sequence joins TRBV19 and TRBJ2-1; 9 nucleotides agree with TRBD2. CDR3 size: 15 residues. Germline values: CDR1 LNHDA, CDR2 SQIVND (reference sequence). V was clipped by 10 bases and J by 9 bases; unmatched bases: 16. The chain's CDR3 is CATSFFSGGWGEQFF. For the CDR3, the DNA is TGTGCCACTTCGTTCTTTAGCGGGGGTTGGGGTGAGCAGTTCTTC.